One and the same sample provided the 7 T cell receptor beta chains below, sequenced in a study of blood T cell repertoires in COVID-19. Measured with immunoSEQ multiplex PCR; TCRdb has only the in-frame clones, and not every one. The sample contains some 220,000 clones, 70% to 90% of which appear only once. Sequenced: peripheral blood. The receptors were gathered from a woman aged 60 to 75 with active or convalescent COVID-19.

The J gene is TRBJ2-3, the V gene TRBV6-5; 10 bases align to TRBD2. CDR3 length: 15 residues. Germline assignment: CDR1 MNHEY and CDR2 SVGAGI. V was clipped by 2 bases and J by 4 bases; unmatched bases: 3. The chain's CDR3 is CASSYGAGGADTQYF. Written as DNA, the CDR3 is TGTGCCAGCAGTTACGGAGCGGGAGGGGCAGATACGCAGTATTTT.

This sequence joins TRBV5-4 and TRBJ1-2; the D is unclear. The germline gives CDR1 SGHNT, CDR2 YYREEE (reference sequence). Deletions cut 1 base from V and 8 bases from J, with 18 bases between. This CDR3 contains 15 residues. The CDR3 DNA reads TGTGCCAGCAGCTTGAAACGGGTTCAGAACCGGGGCTACACCTTC. This codes for CASSLKRVQNRGYTF.

CDR3 sequence reads: CASSLQWATDTQYF. The CDR3 nucleotides read TGTGCCAGCAGCTTACAATGGGCAACAGATACGCAGTATTTT. This rearrangement joins TRBV11-3 to TRBJ2-3; D is ambiguous. Germline V gives CDR1 SGHNT, CDR2 YENEEA. CDR3 length: 14 residues. V was clipped by 2 bases and J by 3 bases, with 9 bases between them.

The chain joins TRBV6-5 to TRBJ2-3, with TRBD2 matching over 9 bases. This CDR3 spans 14 amino acids. Germline V CDR1 and CDR2: MNHEY, SVGAGI. With 10 bases clipped from V and 3 bases from J, the junction kept 8 bases outside the gene matches. CDR3 sequence reads: CATRSSGETDTQYF. The CDR3 coding sequence is TGTGCCACGAGGTCTAGCGGGGAGACAGATACGCAGTATTTT.

The sample holds a few counts of this clone. The gene calls are TRBV5-1 and TRBJ2-2, with TRBD2 matching over 11 bases. The CDR3 extends over 16 amino acids. The ends lost 3 bases at V and 7 bases at J; junction bases unmatched: 8. Germline CDR1 reads SGHRS; CDR2 reads YFSETQ. This CDR3 is CASSWDGLAGFGELFF. The DNA for the CDR3 is TGCGCCAGCAGCTGGGACGGACTAGCGGGTTTCGGGGAGCTGTTTTTT.

This sequence joins TRBV7-3 and TRBJ2-3, with D possibly being TRBD2 (7 bases). Germline CDR1 SGHTA, CDR2 FQGTGA. V was clipped by 5 bases and J by 4 bases, with 19 bases between them. The CDR3 is made up of 16 amino acids. The CDR3 here is CASSPLRGRAPDTQYF. The CDR3 DNA sequence: TGTGCCAGCAGCCCCCTTAGGGGGAGGGCCCCAGATACGCAGTATTTT.

The genes are TRBV2 and TRBJ2-4, with D perhaps TRBD1 (7 bases). The CDR3 is 13 amino acids. CDR1 is SNHLY, CDR2 FYNNEI, per germline. V shed 7 bases and J shed 15 bases, with 22 bases lying between them. The CDR3 reads CASNPRGTAVWYF. The CDR3 DNA follows: TGTGCCAGCAACCCCCGCGGGACAGCCGTTTGGTACTTC.